The text below deals with one TCR beta chain. As yet, its antigen is unknown. Only in-frame clones appear in the TCRdb table, and some are missing; sequencing was by immunoSEQ multiplex PCR. Of roughly 170,000 clones in the sample, roughly nine tenths were seen once. The data belong to a study of T cell responses to AZD1222 COVID-19 vaccine. Study details: Second-dose intervals near 4 or 12 weeks were combined. Study conclusions and caveats: Repertoire samples came only from after the peak T cell response. Among spike-specific TCRs, nearly half reportedly target unmutated variant regions.

CDR1 is WSHSY, CDR2 SAAADI, per germline. Unmatched junction bases numbered 7, after V lost 6 bases and J lost 12 bases. The CDR3 contains 11 residues. The V gene is TRBV10-2, the J gene TRBJ1-1; 7 bases agree with TRBD1. The starting material was peripheral blood, obtained on day 0 of AZD1222 vaccination. This clonotype originated in an adult in good health. The CDR3 DNA follows: TGCGCCAGCAGGGGACAGCACCCATCTTTCTTT. Translation: CASRGQHPSFF.